This entry describes one T cell receptor (beta chain). This clone was found a few times. What this receptor recognizes is not known. No qualities accompany the bases; no much larger clone lies one base away. V is cut back by 4 bases and J by 1 base, with 9 bases in the junction unmatched. Including cysteine and phenylalanine, the CDR3 has 16 amino acids. CDR3 DNA only is kept here, 48 bases in frame from base 1. As encoded in the germline V gene, CDR1 is SGDLS while CDR2 is YYNGEE. This entry belongs to a study of blood T cell repertoires in COVID-19 (dated by TCRdb to 2018 to 2021). Turning to the overall study: Collaborator samples came from the United States, Italy and Spain and covered acute and convalescent phases of COVID-19. The prospective study material was composed of cDNA or gDNA derived from T cells, B-cell-depleted T cells, or PBMCs. The dataset comprised deeply sampled blood TCRbeta repertoires from subjects exposed to, actively infected with, or recovered from COVID-19. A freely available public database, intended as a resource for researchers studying the immune response to SARS-CoV-2, is where the repertoires were released. The samples were drawn from two sources: the first 160 participants of the ongoing ImmuneRACE study, and 1,200 or so subjects contributed by 6 global collaborators. Nearly every sample came with metadata listing a de-identified subject ID, COVID-19 status, age in years and sex. HLA class I and class II types, where available, came from metadata supplied by the sample provider rather than from assay-based typing. Broader findings and caveats from the paper: Clinical and demographic metadata were provided uncurated, with the amount varying by source and participant.

TCRbeta CDR3 regions were amplified from genomic DNA by means of the immunoSEQ Assay, a bias-controlled multiplex PCR. Processing in the source paper ran as follows. The number of nucleated cells in each sample was estimated from the amplification of reference gene primers within the assay. To quantify the absolute abundance of each unique TCRbeta CDR3 rearrangement, sequence reads were collapsed and filtered. For each sample, productive Simpson clonality was calculated as the square root of Simpson's diversity index across productive rearrangements. The table was pulled from immuneACCESS by TCRdb, which kept in-frame rearrangements only. Such tables lose some clones; where checked, under half of the loss comes from unresolved V genes, and the rest has no known cause. V and J calls and clone size are given by that table; D and trimming were obtained from the DNA. In all, the sample holds over 150,000 clones, and under 85% of those were seen once. The ten largest clones add up to approximately 3.7% of the sample.

Each collaborating institution followed its own protocols to collect whole blood in K2EDTA tubes. For TCRbeta analysis, collaborator samples were shipped as frozen whole blood, as isolated PBMCs, or as DNA extracted from either sample type. The specimen sequenced was peripheral blood. The chain is encoded by TRBV9 joined to TRBJ1-1; 8 bases in the junction line up with TRBD1. The clonotype comes from a woman older than 75 with acute or convalescent COVID-19. The CDR3 region reads CASSPYPGQGNTEAFF. The nucleotide sequence is given as TGTGCCAGCAGCCCGTACCCAGGACAGGGGAACACTGAAGCTTTCTTT.